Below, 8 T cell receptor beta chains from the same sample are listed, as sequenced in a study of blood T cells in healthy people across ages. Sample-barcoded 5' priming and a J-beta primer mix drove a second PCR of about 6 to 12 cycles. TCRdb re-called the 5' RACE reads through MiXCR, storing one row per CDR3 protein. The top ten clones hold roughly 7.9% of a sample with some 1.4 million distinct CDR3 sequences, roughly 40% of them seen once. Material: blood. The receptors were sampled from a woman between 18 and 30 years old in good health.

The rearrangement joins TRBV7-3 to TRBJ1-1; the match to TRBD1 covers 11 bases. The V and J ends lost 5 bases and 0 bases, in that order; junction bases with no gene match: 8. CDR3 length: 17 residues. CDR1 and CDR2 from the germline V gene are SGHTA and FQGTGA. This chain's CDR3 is CASSPYGTGGVNTEAFF. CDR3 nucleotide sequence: TGTGCCAGCAGCCCCTATGGGACAGGGGGAGTGAACACTGAAGCTTTCTTT.

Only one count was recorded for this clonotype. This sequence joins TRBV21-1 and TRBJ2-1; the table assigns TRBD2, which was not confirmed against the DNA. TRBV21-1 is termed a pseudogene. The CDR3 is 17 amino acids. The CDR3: CASSSNRAPRSYNEQFF. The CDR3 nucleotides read TGTGCCAGCTCCTCGAACCGGGCCCCACGCTCCTACAATGAGCAGTTCTTC.

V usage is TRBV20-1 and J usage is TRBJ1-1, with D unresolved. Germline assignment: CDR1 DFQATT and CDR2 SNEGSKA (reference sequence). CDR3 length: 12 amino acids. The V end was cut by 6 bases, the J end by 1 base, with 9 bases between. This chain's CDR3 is CSAPDRNTEAFF. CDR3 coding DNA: TGCAGTGCCCCGGATCGGAACACTGAAGCTTTCTTT.

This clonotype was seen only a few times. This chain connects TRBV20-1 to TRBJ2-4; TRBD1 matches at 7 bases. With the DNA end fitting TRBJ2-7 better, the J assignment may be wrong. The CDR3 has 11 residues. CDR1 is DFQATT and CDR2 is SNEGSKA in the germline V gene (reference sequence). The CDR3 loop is CSGSTGFEQYF. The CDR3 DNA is TGCAGTGGCTCGACAGGGTTCGAGCAGTACTTC.

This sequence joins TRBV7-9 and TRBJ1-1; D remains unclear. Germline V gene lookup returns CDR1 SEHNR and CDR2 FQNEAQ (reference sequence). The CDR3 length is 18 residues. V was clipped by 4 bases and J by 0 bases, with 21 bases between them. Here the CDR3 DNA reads TGTGCCAGCAGCTCACCCCGGACGGGGTCGGGGATGAACACTGAAGCTTTCTTT. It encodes CASSSPRTGSGMNTEAFF.

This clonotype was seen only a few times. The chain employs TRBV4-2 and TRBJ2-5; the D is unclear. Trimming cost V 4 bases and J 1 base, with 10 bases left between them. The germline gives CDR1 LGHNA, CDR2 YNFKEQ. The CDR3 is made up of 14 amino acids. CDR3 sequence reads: CASSLGIGQETQYF. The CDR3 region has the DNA TGTGCCAGCAGCCTAGGGATAGGCCAAGAGACCCAGTACTTC.

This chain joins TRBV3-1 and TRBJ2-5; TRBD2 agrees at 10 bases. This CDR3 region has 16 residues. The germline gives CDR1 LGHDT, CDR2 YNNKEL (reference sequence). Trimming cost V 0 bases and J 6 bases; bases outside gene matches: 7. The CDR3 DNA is TGTGCCAGCAGCCAAGAAACAGCGGGGGGGCCTCAGACCCAGTACTTC. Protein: CASSQETAGGPQTQYF.

For the CDR3, the DNA is TGTGCCAGCAGCAACAGGGTTGAGACCCAGTACTTC. Protein sequence: CASSNRVETQYF. The chain recombines TRBV7-9 with TRBJ2-5; a possible D gene is TRBD1 (6 bases). This CDR3 contains 12 residues. Trimming removed 5 bases at V and 5 bases at J, with 9 bases between. Germline CDR1 reads SEHNR; CDR2 reads FQNEAQ (reference sequence).